These T cell receptor beta chains were read from a single sample in a study of T cell responses to AZD1222 COVID-19 vaccine. TCRdb's copy holds only in-frame clones and misses some; the assay was immunoSEQ multiplex PCR. Here the sample spans 100,000 to 150,000 clones, 90% being singletons. The material was peripheral blood, obtained on day 0 of AZD1222 vaccination. All receptors derive from an adult in good health. The CDR3 runs from the conserved cysteine through the conserved F or W.

>TRBJ2-1|TRBV29-1
CSYTTGALSSYNEQFF
>TRBJ1-1|TRBV29-1
CSVGAGGRITEAFF
>TRBJ2-3|TRBV7-2
CASSLAWGSTDTQYF
>TRBJ2-7|TRBV7-9
CASSRTSVYEQYF
>TRBJ2-1|TRBV4-1
CASSQVGRGGEQFF
>TRBJ2-1|TRBV19
CASSPLGQGHNEQFF
>TRBJ1-1|TRBV27
CASSSGTEAFF
>TRBJ2-5|TRBV7-2
CASSDRGRVEETQYF
>TRBJ2-7|TRBV5-6
CASSPPRTPAGEQYF
>TRBJ2-2|TRBV9
CASSVDWGKNTGELFF
>TRBJ2-5|TRBV5-1
CASSLAGIGPRTQYF
>TRBJ2-5|TRBV5-1
CASSTDRQETQYF
>TRBJ2-5|TRBV29-1
CSISGTSGYQETQYF
>TRBJ2-3|TRBV5-1
CASSFQRSRTDTQYF
>TRBJ1-2|TRBV7-9
CASSPPGPNYGYTF
>TRBJ2-1|TRBV11-2
CASSLWTSGSGSSYNEQFF
>TRBJ2-2|TRBV19
CASSIVGWADLNTGELFF
>TRBJ2-2|TRBV4-3
CASSQDLGVYTGELFF
>TRBJ1-1|TRBV20-1
CSASASYRIMNTEAFF
>TRBJ2-1|TRBV11-2
CASSMSRQFEQFF
>TRBJ2-7|TRBV5-4
CASSFGDRGYEQYF
>TRBJ2-3|TRBV7-2
CASSFKGARDTQYF
>TRBJ2-2|TRBV24-1
CATTRRGPSTGELFF
>TRBJ2-3|TRBV7-9
CASSFPRTSRADTQYF
>TRBJ2-1|TRBV5-4
CASSSTLMTSGYNEQFF
>TRBJ2-3|TRBV25-1
CASSGPTSVDTQYF
>TRBJ1-1|TRBV18
CASSPRGQGASEAFF
>TRBJ1-5|TRBV5-8
CASSLGGNKPSNQPQHF
>TRBJ1-6|TRBV28
CASSYLSGNSPLHF
>TRBJ1-3|TRBV19
CASSISARSGNTIYF
>TRBJ1-3|TRBV10-3
CAISQQGAFGNTIYF
>TRBJ1-1|TRBV29-1
CSVSLGRNTEAFF
>TRBJ2-1|TRBV30
CAGTSRMGAHSYNEQFF
>TRBJ1-5|TRBV5-4
CASSPDGGQPQHF
>TRBJ1-6|TRBV7-8
CASSLGTGANSPLHF
>TRBJ2-7|TRBV27
CASRESGATTFYEQYF
>TRBJ2-5|TRBV5-1
CASSLGLAGKETQYF
>TRBJ2-7|TRBV28
CASSSGSPYTAFSYEQYF
>TRBJ1-1|TRBV4-2
CASSQEGDRAEGEAFF
>TRBJ1-2|TRBV6-5
CASSYLGRYGYTF
>TRBJ1-6|TRBV28
CASTTSPDSPLHF
>TRBJ2-7|TRBV11-2
CASSLVPGTTYEQYF
>TRBJ1-1|TRBV5-1
CASSFQGAEAFF
>TRBJ1-2|TRBV5-6
CASSFARPPGANYGYTF
>TRBJ1-2|TRBV6-5
CASSYSTDTYGYTF
>TRBJ2-1|TRBV7-2
CASSLAGGPNEQFF
>TRBJ2-7|TRBV27
CASSPSRGAYSYEQYF
>TRBJ2-3|TRBV5-1
CASSPSTGRSGRSFADTQYF
>TRBJ2-2|TRBV6-5
CASIIGGNTGELFF
>TRBJ2-1|TRBV18
CASSPQTGEQFF
>TRBJ2-7|TRBV11-2
CASSPDSYEQYF